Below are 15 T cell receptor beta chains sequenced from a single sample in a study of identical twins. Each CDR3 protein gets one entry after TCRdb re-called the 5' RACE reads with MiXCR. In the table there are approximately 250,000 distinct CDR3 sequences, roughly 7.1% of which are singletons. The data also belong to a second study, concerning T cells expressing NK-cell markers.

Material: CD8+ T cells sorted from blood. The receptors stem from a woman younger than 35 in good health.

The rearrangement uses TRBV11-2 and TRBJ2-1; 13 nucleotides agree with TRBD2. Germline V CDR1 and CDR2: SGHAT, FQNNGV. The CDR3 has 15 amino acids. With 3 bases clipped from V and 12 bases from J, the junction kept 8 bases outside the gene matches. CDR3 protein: CASSFGLAGAEVQFF. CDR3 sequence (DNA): TGTGCCAGCAGCTTCGGACTAGCGGGGGCGGAGGTGCAGTTCTTC.

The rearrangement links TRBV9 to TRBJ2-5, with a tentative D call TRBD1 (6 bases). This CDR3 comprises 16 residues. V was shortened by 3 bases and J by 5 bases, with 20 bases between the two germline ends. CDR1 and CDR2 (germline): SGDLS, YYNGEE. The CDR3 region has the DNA TGTGCCAGCAGCGGAATGGACAGCTTAGGGCGGGAGACCCAGTACTTC. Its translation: CASSGMDSLGRETQYF.

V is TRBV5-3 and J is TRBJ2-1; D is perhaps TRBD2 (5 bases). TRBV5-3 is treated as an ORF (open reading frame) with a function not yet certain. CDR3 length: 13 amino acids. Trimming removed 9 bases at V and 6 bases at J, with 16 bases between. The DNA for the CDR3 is TGTGCCATCGGCCCCTGGAGCGGCAATGAGCAGTTCTTC. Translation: CAIGPWSGNEQFF.

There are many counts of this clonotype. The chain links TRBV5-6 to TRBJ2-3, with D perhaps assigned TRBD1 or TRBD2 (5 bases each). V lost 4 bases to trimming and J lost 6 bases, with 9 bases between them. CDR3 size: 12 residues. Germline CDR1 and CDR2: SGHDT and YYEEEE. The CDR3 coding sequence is TGTGCCAGCAGCCGGGGCGCGGATACGCAGTATTTT. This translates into CASSRGADTQYF.

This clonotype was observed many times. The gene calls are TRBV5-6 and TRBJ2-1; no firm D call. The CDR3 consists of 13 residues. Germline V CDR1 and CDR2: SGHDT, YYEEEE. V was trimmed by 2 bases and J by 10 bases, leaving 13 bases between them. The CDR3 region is CASSFPPIGEQFF. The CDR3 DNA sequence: TGTGCCAGCAGCTTCCCCCCGATAGGGGAGCAGTTCTTC.

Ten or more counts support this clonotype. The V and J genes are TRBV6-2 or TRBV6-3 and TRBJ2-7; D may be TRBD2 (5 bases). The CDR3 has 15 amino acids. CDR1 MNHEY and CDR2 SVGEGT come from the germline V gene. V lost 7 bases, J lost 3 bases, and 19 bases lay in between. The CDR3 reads CASTETDFRYYEQYF. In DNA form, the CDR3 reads TGTGCCAGCACCGAAACGGACTTTCGTTACTACGAGCAGTACTTC.

The CDR3 DNA reads TGTGCCAGCAGCCCGTCGGGTCCCGGGGAGCTGTTTTTT. Translation: CASSPSGPGELFF. The chain joins TRBV7-9 to TRBJ2-2, with D unresolved. The CDR3 runs 13 residues. CDR1 is SEHNR and CDR2 is FQNEAQ in the germline V gene (reference sequence). Trimming removed 5 bases from V and 6 bases from J, with 10 bases in between.

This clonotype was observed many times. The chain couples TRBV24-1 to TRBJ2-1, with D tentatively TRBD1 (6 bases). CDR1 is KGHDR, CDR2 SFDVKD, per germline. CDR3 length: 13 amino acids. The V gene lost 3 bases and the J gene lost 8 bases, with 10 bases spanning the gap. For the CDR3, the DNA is TGTGCCACCAGTGATGGGACACCCCATGAGCAGTTCTTC. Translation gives CATSDGTPHEQFF.

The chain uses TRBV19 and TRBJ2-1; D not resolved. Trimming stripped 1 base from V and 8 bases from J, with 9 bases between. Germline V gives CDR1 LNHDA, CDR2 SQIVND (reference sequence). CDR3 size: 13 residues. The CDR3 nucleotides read TGTGCCAGTAGTATAGTTTTTGTAGATGAGCAGTTCTTC. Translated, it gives CASSIVFVDEQFF.

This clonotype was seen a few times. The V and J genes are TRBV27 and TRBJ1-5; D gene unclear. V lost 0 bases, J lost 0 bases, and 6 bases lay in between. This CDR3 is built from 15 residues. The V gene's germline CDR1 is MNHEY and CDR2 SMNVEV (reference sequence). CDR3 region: CASSLSPNSNQPQHF. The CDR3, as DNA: TGTGCCAGCAGTTTATCGCCCAATAGCAATCAGCCCCAGCATTTT.

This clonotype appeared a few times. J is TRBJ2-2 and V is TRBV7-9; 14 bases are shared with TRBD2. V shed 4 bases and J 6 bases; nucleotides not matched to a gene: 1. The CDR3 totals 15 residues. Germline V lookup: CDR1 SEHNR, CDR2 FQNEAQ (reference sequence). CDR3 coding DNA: TGTGCCAGCAGCTGGGGACTAGCGGGGGCCGGGGAGCTGTTTTTT. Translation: CASSWGLAGAGELFF.

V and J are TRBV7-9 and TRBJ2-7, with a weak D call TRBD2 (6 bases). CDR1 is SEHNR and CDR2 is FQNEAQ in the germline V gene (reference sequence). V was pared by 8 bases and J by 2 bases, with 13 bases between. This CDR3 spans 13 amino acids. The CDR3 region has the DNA TGTGCCAGCTCGGGGCGGGATCCCTACGAGCAGTACTTC. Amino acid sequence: CASSGRDPYEQYF.

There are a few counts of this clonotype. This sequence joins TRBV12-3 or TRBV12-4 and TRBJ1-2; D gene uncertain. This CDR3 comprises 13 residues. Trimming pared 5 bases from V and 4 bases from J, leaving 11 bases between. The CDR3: CASSPQVGYGYTF. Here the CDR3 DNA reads TGTGCCAGCAGTCCCCAGGTCGGCTATGGCTACACCTTC.

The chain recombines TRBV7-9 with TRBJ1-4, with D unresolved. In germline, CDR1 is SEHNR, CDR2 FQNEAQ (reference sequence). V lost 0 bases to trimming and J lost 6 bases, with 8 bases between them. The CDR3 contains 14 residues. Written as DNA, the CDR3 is TGTGCCAGCAGCTTAGCCCCCACGGATGAAAAACTGTTTTTT. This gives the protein CASSLAPTDEKLFF. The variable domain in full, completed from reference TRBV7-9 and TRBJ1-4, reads DTGVSQNPRHKITKRGQNVTFRCDPISEHNRLYWYRQTLGQGPEFLTYFQNEAQLEKSRLLSDRFSAERPKGSFSTLEIQRTEQGDSAMYLCASSLAPTDEKLFFGSGTQLSVL.

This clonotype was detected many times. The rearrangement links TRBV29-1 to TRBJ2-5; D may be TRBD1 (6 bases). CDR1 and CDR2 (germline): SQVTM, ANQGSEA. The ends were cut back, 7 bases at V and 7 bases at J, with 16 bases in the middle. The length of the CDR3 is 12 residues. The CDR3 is CSGRTGNRTQYF. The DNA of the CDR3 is TGCAGCGGGAGAACAGGGAATAGGACCCAGTACTTC.